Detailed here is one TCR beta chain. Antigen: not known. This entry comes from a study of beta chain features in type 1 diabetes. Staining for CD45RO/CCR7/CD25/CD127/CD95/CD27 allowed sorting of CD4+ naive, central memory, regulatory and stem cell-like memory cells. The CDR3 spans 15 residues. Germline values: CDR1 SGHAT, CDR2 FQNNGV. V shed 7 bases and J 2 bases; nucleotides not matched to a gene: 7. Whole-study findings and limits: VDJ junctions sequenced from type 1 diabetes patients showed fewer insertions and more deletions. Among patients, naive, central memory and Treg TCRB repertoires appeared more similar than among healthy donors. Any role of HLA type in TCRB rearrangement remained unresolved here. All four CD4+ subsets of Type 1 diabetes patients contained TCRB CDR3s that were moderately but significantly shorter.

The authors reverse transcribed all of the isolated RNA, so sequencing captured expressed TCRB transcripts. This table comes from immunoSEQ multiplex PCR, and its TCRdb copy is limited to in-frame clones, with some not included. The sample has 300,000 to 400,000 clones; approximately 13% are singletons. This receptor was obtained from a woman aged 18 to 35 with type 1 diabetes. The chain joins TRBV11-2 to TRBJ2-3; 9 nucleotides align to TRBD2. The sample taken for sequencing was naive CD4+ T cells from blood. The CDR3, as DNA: TGTGCCAGCATCAGGCTAGCGGGGTACACAGATACGCAGTATTTT. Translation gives CASIRLAGYTDTQYF. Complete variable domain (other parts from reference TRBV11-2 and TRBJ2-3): EAGVAQSPRYKIIEKRQSVAFWCNPISGHATLYWYQQILGQGPKLLIQFQNNGVVDDSQLPKDRFSAERLKGVDSTLKIQPAKLEDSAVYLCASIRLAGYTDTQYFGPGTRLTVL.